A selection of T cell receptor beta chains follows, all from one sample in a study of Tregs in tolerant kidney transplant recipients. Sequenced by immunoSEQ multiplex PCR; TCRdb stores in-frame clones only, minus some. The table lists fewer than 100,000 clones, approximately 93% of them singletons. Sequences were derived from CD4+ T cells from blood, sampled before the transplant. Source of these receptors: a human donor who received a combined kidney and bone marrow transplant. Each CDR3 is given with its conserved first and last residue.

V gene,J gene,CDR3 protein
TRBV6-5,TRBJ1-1,CASSYSTGLNTEAFF
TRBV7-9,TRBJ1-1,CASSTKRGHLNTEAFF
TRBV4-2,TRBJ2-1,CASSRSGEGVNEQFF
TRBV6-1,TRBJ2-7,CASSERGEQYF
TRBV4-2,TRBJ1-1,CASSQDLTALMNTEAFF
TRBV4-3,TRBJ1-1,CASSLHQGQGALRAFF
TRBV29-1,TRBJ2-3,CSVNPGQGDTQYF
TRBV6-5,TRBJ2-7,CASRWDSSYEQYF
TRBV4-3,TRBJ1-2,CASGPGQGRVNYGYTF
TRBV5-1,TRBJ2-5,CASSLARGEETQYF
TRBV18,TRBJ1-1,CASSPGQMNTEAFF
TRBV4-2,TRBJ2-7,CASSQDPTVSYEQYF
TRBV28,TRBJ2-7,CASRPPGQISYEQYF
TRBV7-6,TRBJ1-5,CASSLATEVFNQPQHF
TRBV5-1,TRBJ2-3,CASSLRAVQVRGYTDTQYF
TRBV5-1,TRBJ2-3,CAAKHGTATGDTQYF
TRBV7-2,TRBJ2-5,CASSPIVLAGQETQYF
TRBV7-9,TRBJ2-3,CALASGDTQYF
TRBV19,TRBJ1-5,CASSTRASNQPQHF
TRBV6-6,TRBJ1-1,CASTAGTVNTEAFF
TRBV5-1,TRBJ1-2,CASSLGGLRLDYGYTF
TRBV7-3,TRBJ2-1,CASSSGRNEQFF
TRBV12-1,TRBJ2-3,CASSFAGLAGLSGDTQYF
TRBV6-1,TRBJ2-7,CASWGTGGDEQYF
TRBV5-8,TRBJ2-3,CASSPGGYTDTQYF
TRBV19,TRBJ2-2,CASKEQFTNTGELFF
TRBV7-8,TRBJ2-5,CASSLGERGGHETQYF
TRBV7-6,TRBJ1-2,CASSLSQGYGYTF
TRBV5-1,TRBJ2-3,CASSLEPGGTDTQYF
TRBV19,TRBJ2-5,CASSVRGELAGGLSLAQETQYF
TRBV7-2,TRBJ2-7,CASSVQGSGQNYEQYF
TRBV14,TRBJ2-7,CASSQDLAGTYEQYF
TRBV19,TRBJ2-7,CASTPRYGGGSYEQYF
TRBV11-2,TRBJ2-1,CASSLISGSYNEQFF
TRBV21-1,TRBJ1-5,CASSFRWDIFNQPQHF
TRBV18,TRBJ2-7,CASSPSGVPSWSYEQYF
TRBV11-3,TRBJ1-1,CASSLSGGGGNTEAFF
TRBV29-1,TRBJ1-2,CSVEPEDSLYGYTF
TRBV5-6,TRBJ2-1,CASSLAGGTYNEQFF
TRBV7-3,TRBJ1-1,CASSPQTGGITEAFF
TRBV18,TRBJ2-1,CASSPPGTYNEQFF
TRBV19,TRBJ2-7,CASSEQGTLSYEQYF
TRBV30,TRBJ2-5,CAWSGGLAGGGETQYF
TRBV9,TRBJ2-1,CASTADSGTYNEQFF
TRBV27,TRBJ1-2,CASSFITGGGYTF
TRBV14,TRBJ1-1,CASSQDLQMNTEAFF
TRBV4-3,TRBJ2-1,CASSQDRSGGAREQFF
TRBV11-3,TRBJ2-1,CASSYQAGVGNEQFF
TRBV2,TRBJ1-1,CAESRRGGNTEAFF
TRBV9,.,CASSEGDPWEAYEQYF